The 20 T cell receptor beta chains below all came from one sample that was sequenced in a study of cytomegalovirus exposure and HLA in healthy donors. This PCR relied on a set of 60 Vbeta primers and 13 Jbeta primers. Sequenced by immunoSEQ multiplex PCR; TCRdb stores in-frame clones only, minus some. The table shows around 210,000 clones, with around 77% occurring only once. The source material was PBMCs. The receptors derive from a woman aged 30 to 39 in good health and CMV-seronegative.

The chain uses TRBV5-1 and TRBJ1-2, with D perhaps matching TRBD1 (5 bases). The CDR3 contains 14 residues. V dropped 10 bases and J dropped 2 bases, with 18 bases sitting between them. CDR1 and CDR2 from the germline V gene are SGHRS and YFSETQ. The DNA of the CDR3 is TGCGCCGGGGGGAGGGGCTCTACCAACTATGGCTACACCTTC. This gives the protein CAGGRGSTNYGYTF.

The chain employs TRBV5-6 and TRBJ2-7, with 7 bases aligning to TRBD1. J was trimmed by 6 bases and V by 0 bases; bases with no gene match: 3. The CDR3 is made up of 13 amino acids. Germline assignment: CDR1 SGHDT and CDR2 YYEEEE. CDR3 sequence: CASSLVDRVEQYF. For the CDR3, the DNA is TGTGCCAGCAGCTTGGTTGACAGGGTCGAGCAGTACTTC.

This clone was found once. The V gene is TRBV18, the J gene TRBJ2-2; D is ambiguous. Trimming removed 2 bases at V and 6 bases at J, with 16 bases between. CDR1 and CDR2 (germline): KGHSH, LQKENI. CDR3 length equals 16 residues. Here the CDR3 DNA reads TGTGCCAGCTCACCAGTCGTCTTCGGTTCGTCCGGGGAGCTGTTTTTT. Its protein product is CASSPVVFGSSGELFF.

The CDR3 coding sequence is TGCGCCAGCAGCTTGGGACAGGGTTACGGTACCTACGAGCAGTACTTC. It is translated as CASSLGQGYGTYEQYF. This chain joins TRBV5-1 and TRBJ2-5; the match to TRBD1 covers 7 bases. The J call is doubtful: the DNA matches TRBJ2-7 better. Germline loops: CDR1 SGHRS, CDR2 YFSETQ. CDR3 length: 16 residues.

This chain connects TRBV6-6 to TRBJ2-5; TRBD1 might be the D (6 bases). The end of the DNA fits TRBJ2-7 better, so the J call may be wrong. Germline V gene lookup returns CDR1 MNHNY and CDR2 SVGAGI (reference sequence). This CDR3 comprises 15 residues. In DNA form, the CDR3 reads TGTGCCAGCAGTTACTCCGGGGACACCTCCTACGAGCAGTACTTC. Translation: CASSYSGDTSYEQYF.

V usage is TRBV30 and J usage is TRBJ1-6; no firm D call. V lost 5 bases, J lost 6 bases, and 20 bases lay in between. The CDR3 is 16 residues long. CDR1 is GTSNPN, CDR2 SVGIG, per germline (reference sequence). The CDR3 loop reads CAWVAGGSLSNSPLHF. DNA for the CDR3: TGTGCCTGGGTCGCCGGAGGCAGCCTCAGTAATTCACCCCTCCACTTT.

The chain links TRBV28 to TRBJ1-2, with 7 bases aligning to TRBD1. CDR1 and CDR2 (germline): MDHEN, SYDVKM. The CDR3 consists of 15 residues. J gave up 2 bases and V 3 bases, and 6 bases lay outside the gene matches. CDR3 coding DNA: TGTGCCAGCAGTTTCGTCGGGACAGCGAACTATGGCTACACCTTC. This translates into CASSFVGTANYGYTF.

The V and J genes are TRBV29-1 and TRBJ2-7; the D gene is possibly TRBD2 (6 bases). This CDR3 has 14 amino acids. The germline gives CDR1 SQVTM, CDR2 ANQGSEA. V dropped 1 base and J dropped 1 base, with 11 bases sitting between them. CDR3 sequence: CSVEAGEFSYEQYF. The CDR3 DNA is TGCAGCGTTGAAGCGGGAGAGTTTTCCTACGAGCAGTACTTC.

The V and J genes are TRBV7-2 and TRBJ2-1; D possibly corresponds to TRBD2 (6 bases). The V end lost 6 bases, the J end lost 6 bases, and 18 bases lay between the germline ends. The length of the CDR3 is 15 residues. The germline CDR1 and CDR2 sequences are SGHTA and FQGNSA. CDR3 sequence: CASSPGTWTVNEQFF. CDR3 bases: TGTGCCAGCAGTCCCGGGACTTGGACCGTCAATGAGCAGTTCTTC.

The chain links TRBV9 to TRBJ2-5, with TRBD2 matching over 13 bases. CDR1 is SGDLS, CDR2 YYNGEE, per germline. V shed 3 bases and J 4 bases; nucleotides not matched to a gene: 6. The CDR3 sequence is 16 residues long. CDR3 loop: CASSAGLAGAGETQYF. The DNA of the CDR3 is TGTGCCAGCAGCGCCGGACTAGCGGGGGCGGGAGAGACCCAGTACTTC.

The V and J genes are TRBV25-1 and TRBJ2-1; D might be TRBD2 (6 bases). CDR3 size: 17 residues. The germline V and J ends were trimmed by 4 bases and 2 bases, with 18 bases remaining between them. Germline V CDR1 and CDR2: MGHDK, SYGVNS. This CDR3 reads CASSGEAALSPYNEQFF. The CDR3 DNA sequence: TGTGCCAGCAGTGGGGAGGCTGCGTTGAGCCCCTACAATGAGCAGTTCTTC. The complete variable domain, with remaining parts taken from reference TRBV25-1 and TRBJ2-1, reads EADIYQTPRYLVIGTGKKITLECSQTMGHDKMYWYQQDPGMELHLIHYSYGVNSTEKGDLSSESTVSRIRTEHFPLTLESARPSHTSQYLCASSGEAALSPYNEQFFGPGTRLTVL.

CDR3 protein: CASSAQGALLYGYTF. The CDR3 DNA reads TGTGCCAGCAGTGCTCAGGGTGCGCTCCTCTATGGCTACACCTTC. The V call is TRBV27, the J call TRBJ1-2, with D maybe TRBD1 (5 bases). This CDR3 is 15 amino acids long. Trimming removed 5 bases at V and 4 bases at J, with 17 bases between. Germline values: CDR1 MNHEY, CDR2 SMNVEV (reference sequence).

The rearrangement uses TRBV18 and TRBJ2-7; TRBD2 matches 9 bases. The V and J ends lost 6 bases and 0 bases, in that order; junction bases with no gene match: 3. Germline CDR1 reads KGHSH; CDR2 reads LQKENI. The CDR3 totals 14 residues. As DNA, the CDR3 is TGTGCCAGCTCTCCTAGCGGGAACTCCTACGAGCAGTACTTC. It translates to CASSPSGNSYEQYF.

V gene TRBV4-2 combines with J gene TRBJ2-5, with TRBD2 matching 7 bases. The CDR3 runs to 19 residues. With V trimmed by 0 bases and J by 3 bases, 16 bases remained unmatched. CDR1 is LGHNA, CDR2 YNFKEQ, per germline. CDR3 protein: CASSQEAPGWRGSEETQYF. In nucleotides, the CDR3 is TGTGCCAGCAGCCAAGAGGCTCCGGGTTGGCGGGGGAGCGAAGAGACCCAGTACTTC.

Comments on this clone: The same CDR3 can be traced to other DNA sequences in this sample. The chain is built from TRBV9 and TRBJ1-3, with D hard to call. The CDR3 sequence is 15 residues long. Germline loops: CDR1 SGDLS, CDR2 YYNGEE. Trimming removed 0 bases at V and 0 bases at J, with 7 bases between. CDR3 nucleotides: TGTGCCAGCAGCGTAGGGAGAAGCTCTGGAAACACCATATATTTT. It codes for CASSVGRSSGNTIYF.

Written as DNA, the CDR3 is TGTGCCAGCAGTCAGGGAAATCAGCCCCAGCATTTT. It encodes CASSQGNQPQHF. The V gene is TRBV6-1, the J gene TRBJ1-5; perhaps TRBD1 as D (5 bases). The CDR3 consists of 12 residues. V gave up 5 bases and J gave up 4 bases, with 6 bases separating them. Germline V gene data show CDR1 as MNHNS and CDR2 as SASEGT.

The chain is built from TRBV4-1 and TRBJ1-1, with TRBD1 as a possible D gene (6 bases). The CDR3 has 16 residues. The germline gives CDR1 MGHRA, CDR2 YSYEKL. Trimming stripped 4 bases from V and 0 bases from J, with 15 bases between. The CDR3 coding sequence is TGCGCCAGCAGCCCGGGACAATCGGTTGTGAACACTGAAGCTTTCTTT. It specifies CASSPGQSVVNTEAFF.

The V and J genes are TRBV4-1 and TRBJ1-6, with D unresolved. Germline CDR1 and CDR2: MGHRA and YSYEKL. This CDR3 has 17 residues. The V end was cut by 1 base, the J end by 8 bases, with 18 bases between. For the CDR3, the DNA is TGCGCCAGCAGCCAAGTCGCGGGCGCCATATTGGATTCACCCCTCCACTTT. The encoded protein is CASSQVAGAILDSPLHF.

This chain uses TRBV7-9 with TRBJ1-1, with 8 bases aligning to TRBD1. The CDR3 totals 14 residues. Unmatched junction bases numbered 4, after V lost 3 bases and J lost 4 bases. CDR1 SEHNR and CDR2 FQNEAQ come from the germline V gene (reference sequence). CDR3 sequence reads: CASSFGRGPTEAFF. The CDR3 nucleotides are TGTGCCAGCAGCTTCGGCAGGGGGCCCACTGAAGCTTTCTTT.

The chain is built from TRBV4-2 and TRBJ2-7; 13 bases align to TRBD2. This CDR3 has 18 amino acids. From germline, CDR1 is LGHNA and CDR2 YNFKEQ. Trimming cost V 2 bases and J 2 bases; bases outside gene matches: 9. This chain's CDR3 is CASSQLGTSGIAAYEQYF. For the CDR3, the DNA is TGTGCCAGCAGCCAACTCGGGACTAGCGGGATAGCAGCCTACGAGCAGTACTTC.